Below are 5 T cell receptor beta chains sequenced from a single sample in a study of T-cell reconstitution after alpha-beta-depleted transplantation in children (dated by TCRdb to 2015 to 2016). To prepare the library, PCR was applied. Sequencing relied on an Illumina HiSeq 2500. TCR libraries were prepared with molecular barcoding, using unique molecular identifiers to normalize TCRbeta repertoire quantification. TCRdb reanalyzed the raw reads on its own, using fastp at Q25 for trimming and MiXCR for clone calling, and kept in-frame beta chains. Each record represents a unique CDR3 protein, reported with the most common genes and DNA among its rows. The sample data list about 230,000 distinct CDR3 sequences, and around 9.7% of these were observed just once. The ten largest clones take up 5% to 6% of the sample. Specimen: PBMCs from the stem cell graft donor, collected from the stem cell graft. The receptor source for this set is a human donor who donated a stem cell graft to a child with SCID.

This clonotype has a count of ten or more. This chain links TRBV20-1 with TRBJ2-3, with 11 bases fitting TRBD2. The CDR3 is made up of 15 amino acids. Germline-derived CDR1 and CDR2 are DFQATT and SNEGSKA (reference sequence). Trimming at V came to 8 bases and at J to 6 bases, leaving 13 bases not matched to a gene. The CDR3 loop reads CSKIAGGRGRDTQYF. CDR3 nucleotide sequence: TGCAGTAAGATAGCGGGGGGGCGAGGTAGGGATACGCAGTATTTT.

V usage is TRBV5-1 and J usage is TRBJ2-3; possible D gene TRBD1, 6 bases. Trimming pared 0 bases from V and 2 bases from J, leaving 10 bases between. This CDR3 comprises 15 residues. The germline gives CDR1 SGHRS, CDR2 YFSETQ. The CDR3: CASSLERTDTDTQYF. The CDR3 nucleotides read TGCGCCAGCAGCTTGGAGCGGACAGACACAGATACGCAGTATTTT.

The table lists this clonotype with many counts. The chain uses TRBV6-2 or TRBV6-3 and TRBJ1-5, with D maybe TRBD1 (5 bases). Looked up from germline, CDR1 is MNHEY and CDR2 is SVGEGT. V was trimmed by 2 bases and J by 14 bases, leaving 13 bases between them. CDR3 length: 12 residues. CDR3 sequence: CASSYGPSTEHF. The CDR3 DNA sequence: TGTGCCAGCAGTTACGGGCCATCGACAGAGCATTTT.

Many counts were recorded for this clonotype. CDR3 sequence reads: CASSLRVTSNEAFF. CDR3 DNA: TGTGCCAGCAGCTTAAGAGTGACCAGCAATGAAGCTTTCTTT. The chain uses TRBV7-2 and TRBJ1-1, with D unresolved. V gave up 2 bases and J gave up 7 bases, with 14 bases separating them. Germline CDR1 reads SGHTA; CDR2 reads FQGNSA. CDR3 length equals 14 residues.

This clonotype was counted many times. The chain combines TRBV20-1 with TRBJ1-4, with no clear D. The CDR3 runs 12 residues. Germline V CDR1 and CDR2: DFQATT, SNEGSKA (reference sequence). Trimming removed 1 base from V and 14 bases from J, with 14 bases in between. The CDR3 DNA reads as TGCAGTGCTAGAGGAGACTCCAAAGGGCTGTTTTTT. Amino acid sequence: CSARGDSKGLFF.